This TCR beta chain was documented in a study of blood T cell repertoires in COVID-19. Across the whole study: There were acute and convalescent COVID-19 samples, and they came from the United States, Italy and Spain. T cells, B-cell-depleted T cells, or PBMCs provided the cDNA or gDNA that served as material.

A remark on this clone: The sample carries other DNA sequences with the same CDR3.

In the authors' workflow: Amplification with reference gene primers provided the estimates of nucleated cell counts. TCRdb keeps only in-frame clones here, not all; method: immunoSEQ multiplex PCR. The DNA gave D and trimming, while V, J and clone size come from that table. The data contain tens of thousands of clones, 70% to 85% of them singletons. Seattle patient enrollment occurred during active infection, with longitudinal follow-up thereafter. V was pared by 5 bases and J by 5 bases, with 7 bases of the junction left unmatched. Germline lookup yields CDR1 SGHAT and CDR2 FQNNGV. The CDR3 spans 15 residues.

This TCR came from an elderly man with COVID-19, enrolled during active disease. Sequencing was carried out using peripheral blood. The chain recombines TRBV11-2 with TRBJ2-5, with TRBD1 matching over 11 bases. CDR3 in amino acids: CASSLPGTGGETQYF. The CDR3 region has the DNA TGTGCCAGCAGCCTACCCGGGACAGGGGGGGAGACCCAGTACTTC.